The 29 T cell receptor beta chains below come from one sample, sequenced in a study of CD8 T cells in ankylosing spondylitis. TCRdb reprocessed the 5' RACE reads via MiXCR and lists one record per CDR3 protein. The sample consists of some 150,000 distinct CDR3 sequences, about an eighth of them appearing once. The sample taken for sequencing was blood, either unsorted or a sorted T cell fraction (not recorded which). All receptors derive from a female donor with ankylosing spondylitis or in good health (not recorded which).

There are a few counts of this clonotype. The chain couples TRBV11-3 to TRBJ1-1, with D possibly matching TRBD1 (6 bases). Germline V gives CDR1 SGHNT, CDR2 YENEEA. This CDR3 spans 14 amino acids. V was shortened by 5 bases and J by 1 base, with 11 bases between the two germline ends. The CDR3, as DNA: TGTGCCAGCAGCCGACAGGATGGGAACACTGAAGCTTTCTTT. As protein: CASSRQDGNTEAFF.

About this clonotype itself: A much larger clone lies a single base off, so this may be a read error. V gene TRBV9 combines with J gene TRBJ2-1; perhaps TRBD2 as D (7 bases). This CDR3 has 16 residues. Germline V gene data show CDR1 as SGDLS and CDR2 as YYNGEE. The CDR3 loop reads CASSVVPGGPYNEQLF. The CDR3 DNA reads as TGTGCCAGCAGCGTAGTTCCGGGGGGCCCCTACAATGAGCAGCTCTTC.

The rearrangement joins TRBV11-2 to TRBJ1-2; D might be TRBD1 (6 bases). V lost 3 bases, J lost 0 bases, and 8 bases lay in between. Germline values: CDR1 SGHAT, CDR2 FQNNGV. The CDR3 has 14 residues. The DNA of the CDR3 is TGTGCCAGCAGCTTCAGGGGATCTAACTATGGCTACACCTTC. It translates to CASSFRGSNYGYTF.

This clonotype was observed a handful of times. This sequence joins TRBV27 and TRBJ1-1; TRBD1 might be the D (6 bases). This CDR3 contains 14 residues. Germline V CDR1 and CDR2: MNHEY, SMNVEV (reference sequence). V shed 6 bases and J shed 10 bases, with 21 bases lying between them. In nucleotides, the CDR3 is TGTGCCAGCAGGTCGGGGGCACGCGGCCAGGGAGCTTTCTTT. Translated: CASRSGARGQGAFF.

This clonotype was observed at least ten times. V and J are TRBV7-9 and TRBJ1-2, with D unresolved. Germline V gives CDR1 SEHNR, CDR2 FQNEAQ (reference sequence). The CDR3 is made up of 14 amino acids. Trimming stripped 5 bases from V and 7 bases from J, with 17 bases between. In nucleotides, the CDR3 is TGTGCCAGCAGCCCCGTGGACGCGACGGGTGGCTACACCTTC. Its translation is CASSPVDATGGYTF.

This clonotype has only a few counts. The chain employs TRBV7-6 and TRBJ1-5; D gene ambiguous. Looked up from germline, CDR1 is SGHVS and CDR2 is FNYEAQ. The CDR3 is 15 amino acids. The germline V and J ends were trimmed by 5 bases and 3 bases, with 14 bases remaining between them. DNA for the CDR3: TGTGCCAGCAGCGATTTAGGACCCTACAATCAGCCCCAGCATTTT. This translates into CASSDLGPYNQPQHF.

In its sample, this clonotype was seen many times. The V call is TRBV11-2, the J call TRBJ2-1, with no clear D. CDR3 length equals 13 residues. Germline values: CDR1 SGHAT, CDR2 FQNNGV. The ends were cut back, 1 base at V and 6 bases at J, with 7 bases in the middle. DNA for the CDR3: TGTGCCAGCAGCTTAGGCAGAATCAATGAGCAGTTCTTC. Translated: CASSLGRINEQFF.

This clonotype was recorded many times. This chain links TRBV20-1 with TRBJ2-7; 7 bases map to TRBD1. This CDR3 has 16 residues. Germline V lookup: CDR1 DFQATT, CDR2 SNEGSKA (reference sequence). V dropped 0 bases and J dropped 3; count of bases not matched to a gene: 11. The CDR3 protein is CSARDRNRDRDYEQYF. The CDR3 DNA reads TGCAGTGCTAGAGATCGGAACCGGGACAGAGACTACGAGCAGTACTTC.

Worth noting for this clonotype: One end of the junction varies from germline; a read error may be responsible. This CDR3 reads CANSYLIRSGRNEQFF. The CDR3, as DNA: TGTGCCAACAGCTACTTAATACGATCGGGTAGGAATGAGCAGTTCTTC. V is TRBV7-9 and J is TRBJ2-1; no firm D call. The germline gives CDR1 SEHNR, CDR2 FQNEAQ (reference sequence). CDR3 size: 16 residues.

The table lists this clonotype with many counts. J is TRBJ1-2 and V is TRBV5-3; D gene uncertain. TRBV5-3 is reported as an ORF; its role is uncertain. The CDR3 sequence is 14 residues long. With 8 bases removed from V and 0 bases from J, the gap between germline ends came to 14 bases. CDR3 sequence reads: CASNLGPSNYGYTF. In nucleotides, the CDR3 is TGTGCCAGCAACCTTGGCCCCTCTAACTATGGCTACACCTTC.

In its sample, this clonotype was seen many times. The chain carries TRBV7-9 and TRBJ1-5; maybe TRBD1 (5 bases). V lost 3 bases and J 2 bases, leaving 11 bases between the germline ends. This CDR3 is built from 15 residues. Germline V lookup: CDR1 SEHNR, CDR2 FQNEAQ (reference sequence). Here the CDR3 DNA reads TGTGCCAGCAGCTTCGGCAGGGACCGCAATCAGCCCCAGCATTTT. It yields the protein CASSFGRDRNQPQHF. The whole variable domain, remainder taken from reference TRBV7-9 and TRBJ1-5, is DTGVSQNPRHKITKRGQNVTFRCDPISEHNRLYWYRQTLGQGPEFLTYFQNEAQLEKSRLLSDRFSAERPKGSFSTLEIQRTEQGDSAMYLCASSFGRDRNQPQHFGDGTRLSIL.

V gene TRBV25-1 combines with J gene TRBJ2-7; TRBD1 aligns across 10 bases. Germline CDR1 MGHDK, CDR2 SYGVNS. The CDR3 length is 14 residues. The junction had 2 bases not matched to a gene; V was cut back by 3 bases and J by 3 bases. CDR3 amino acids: CASSDWTGGYEQYF. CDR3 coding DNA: TGTGCCAGCAGTGACTGGACAGGGGGCTACGAGCAGTACTTC.

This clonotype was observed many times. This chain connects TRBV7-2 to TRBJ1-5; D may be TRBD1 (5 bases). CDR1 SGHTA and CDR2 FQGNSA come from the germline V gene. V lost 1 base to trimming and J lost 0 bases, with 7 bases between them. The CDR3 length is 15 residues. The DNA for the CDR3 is TGTGCCAGCAGCTTAGGACAGTATAGCAATCAGCCCCAGCATTTT. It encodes CASSLGQYSNQPQHF. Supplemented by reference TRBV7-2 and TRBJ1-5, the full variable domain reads GAGVSQSPSNKVTEKGKDVELRCDPISGHTALYWYRQSLGQGLEFLIYFQGNSAPDKSGLPSDRFSAERTGGSVSTLTIQRTQQEDSAVYLCASSLGQYSNQPQHFGDGTRLSIL.

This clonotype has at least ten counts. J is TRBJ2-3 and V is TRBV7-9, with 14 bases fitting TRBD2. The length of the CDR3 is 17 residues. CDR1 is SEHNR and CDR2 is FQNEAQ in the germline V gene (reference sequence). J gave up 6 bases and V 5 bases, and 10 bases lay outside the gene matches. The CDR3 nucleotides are TGTGCCAGCAGCGGACTAGCGGGAGGCCGCTCGTCTGATACGCAGTATTTT. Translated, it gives CASSGLAGGRSSDTQYF.

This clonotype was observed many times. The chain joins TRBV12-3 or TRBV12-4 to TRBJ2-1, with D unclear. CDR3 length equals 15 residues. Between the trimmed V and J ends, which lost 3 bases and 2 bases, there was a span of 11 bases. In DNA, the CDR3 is TGTGCCAGCAGTTTTGGGCGGACCGCCTACAATGAGCAGTTCTTC. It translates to CASSFGRTAYNEQFF.

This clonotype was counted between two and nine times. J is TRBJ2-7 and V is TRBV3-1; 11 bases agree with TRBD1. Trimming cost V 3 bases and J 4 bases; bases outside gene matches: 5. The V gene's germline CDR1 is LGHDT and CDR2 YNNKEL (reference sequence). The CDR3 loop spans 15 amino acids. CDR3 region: CASSHVGQGDYEQYF. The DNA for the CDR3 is TGTGCCAGCAGCCATGTGGGACAGGGGGATTACGAGCAGTACTTC.

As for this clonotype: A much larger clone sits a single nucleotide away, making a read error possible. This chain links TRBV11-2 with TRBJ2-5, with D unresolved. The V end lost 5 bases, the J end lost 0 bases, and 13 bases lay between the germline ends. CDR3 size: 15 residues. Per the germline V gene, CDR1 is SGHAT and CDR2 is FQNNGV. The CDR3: CASSPEHSHQETQYF. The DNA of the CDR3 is TGTGCCAGCAGCCCAGAGCATAGCCACCAAGAGACCCAGTACTTC.

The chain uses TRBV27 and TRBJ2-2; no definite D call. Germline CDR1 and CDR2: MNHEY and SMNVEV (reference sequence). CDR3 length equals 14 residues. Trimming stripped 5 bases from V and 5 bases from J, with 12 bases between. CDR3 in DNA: TGTGCCAGCAGTAGGTCCGGGTCTACCGGGGAGCTGTTTTTT. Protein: CASSRSGSTGELFF.

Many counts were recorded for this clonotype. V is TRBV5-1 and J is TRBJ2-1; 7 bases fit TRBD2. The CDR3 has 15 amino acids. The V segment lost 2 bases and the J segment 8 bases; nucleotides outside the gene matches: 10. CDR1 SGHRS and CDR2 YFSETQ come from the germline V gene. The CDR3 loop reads CASSFRTSGVDEQFF. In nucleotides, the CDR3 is TGCGCCAGCAGCTTCAGGACTAGTGGTGTCGATGAGCAGTTCTTC.

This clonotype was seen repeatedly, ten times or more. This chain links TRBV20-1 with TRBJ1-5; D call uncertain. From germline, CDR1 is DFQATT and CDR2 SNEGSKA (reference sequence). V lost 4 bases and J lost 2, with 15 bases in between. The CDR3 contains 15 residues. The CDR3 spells CSAIGFSMGNQPQHF. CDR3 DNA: TGCAGTGCTATCGGGTTCAGTATGGGCAATCAGCCCCAGCATTTT.

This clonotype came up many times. The CDR3 spells CAWSVLDGGKEQYF. Written as DNA, the CDR3 is TGTGCCTGGAGTGTACTTGACGGCGGGAAAGAGCAGTACTTC. The chain is built from TRBV30 and TRBJ2-7; TRBD2 might be the D (6 bases). This CDR3 is 14 amino acids long. CDR1 GTSNPN and CDR2 SVGIG come from the germline V gene (reference sequence). V was cut by 0 bases and J by 7 bases, with 16 bases left in between.

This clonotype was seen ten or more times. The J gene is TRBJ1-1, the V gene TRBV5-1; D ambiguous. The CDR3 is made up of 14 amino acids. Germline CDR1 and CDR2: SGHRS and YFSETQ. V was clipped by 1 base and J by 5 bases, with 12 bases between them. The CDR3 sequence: CASSLTADLTEAFF. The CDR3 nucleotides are TGCGCCAGCAGCTTGACAGCCGACCTAACTGAAGCTTTCTTT.

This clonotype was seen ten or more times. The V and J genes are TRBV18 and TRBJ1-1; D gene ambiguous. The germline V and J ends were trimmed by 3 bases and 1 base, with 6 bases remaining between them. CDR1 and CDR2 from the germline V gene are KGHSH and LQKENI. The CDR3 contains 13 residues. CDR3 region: CASSPVANTEAFF. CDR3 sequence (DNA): TGTGCCAGCTCACCGGTCGCGAACACTGAAGCTTTCTTT.

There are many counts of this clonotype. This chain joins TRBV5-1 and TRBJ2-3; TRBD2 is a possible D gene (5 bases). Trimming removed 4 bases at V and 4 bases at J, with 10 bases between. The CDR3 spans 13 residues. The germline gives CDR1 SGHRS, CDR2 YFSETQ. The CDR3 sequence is CASSMRAPDTQYF. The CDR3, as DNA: TGCGCCAGCAGCATGAGGGCCCCAGATACGCAGTATTTT.

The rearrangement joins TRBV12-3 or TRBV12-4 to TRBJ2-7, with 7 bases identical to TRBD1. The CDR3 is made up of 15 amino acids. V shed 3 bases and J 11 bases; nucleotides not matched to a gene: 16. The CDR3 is CASSLAPSGGGNEYF. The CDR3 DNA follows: TGTGCCAGCAGTTTGGCCCCCTCAGGGGGTGGTAACGAGTACTTC.

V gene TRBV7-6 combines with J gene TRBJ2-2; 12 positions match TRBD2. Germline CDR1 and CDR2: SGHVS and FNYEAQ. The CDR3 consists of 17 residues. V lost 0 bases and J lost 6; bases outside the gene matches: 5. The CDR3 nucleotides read TGTGCCAGCAGCTTAGCCCCACTAGCGGGGGGCCCCGGGGAGCTGTTTTTT. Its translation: CASSLAPLAGGPGELFF.

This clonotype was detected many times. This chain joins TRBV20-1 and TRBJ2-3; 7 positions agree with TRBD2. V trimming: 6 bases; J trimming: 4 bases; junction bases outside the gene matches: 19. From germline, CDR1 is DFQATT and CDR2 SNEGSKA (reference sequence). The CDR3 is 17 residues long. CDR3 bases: TGCAGTGCCCGAACCCCAGGGACGGGAGGAGGTTCAGATACGCAGTATTTT. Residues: CSARTPGTGGGSDTQYF.

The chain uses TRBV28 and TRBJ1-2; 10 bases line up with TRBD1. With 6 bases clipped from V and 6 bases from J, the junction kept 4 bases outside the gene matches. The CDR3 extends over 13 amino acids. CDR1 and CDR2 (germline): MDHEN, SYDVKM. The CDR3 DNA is TGTGCCAGCAGACGGGGACAGGGGAATGGCTACACCTTC. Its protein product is CASRRGQGNGYTF.

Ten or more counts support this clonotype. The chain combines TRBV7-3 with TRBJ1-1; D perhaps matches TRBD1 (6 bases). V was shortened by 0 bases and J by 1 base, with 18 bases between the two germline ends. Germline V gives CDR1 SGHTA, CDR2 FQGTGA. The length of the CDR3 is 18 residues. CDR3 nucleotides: TGTGCCAGCAGCTTAACGCCTCAGGGAAGGGGGTGGAACACTGAAGCTTTCTTT. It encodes CASSLTPQGRGWNTEAFF.